The rows below give T cell receptor beta chains drawn from one sample of a study of regulatory T cells in long-lasting Graves disease. TCRdb redid the calling of the multiplex PCR reads with MiXCR, one entry per CDR3 protein. The profile shows some 560,000 distinct CDR3 sequences, roughly a sixth of them singletons. The same sample was also used in a study of T cells in Graves' hyperthyroidism and ophthalmopathy.

This specimen consisted of peripheral blood mononuclear cells (PBMCs), obtained at new diagnosis, from a patient treated with antithyroid drugs. Receptors were obtained from a middle-aged woman with Graves disease. Each CDR3 is given with its conserved first and last residue. A D gene is named only where the DNA matches it firmly. The size entry is marked missing in some rows and otherwise reads once, few, many or a size class.

D: TRBD2; size: few; V: TRBV5-6; J: TRBJ2-5; DNA: TGTGCCAGCAGCTTGATTTCTAGCGGGGGGGCCACAACCCAGTACTTC; CDR3: CASSLISSGGATTQYF
D: TRBD1; size: NA; V: TRBV6-1; J: TRBJ2-7; DNA: TGTGCCATCAGTGAGTCGGGACAGGGACTCTACGAGCAGTACTTC; CDR3: CAISESGQGLYEQYF
D: TRBD1; size: NA; V: TRBV7-9; J: TRBJ2-7; DNA: TGTGCCAGCTCGGGGACAGACTACGAGCAGTACTTC; CDR3: CASSGTDYEQYF
D: NA; size: few; V: TRBV28; J: TRBJ1-4; DNA: TGTGCCAGCAGTCCCGCAGGTGCAACTAATGAAAAACTGTTTTTT; CDR3: CASSPAGATNEKLFF
D: NA; size: many; V: TRBV6-9; J: TRBJ2-7; DNA: TGTGCCAGCAGTTACCTCTCCCTCATGACGGGTGGTGAGCAGTACTTC; CDR3: CASSYLSLMTGGEQYF
D: NA; size: NA; V: TRBV5-1; J: TRBJ2-5; DNA: TGCGCCAGCAGACCTACCCTCCAAGAGACCCAGTACTTC; CDR3: CASRPTLQETQYF
D: NA; size: many; V: TRBV2; J: TRBJ1-6; DNA: TGTGCCAGCAGTGAAGGTGTCAGGGTAAATTCACCCCTCCACTTT; CDR3: CASSEGVRVNSPLHF
D: NA; size: few; V: TRBV4-1; J: TRBJ1-1; DNA: TGCGCCGGCAGCCATCCGGGACATTCGAACACTGAAGCTTTCTTT; CDR3: CAGSHPGHSNTEAFF
D: NA; size: NA; V: TRBV12-3/TRBV12-4; J: TRBJ1-2; DNA: TGTGCCAGCAGTGACAGACTCCAATCCTATGGCTACACCTTC; CDR3: CASSDRLQSYGYTF
D: NA; size: many; V: TRBV12-3/TRBV12-4; J: TRBJ1-1; DNA: TGTGCCAGCAGGTTGGAGGGTCCGGGCACTGAAGCTTTCTTT; CDR3: CASRLEGPGTEAFF
D: NA; size: few; V: TRBV5-1; J: TRBJ1-5; DNA: TGCGCCAGCAGCCCCGAGTCGGGAGGCAATCAGCCCCAGCATTTT; CDR3: CASSPESGGNQPQHF
D: NA; size: many; V: TRBV10-1; J: TRBJ2-7; DNA: TGCGCCAGCCTAGGGTCAGTTCCGAAGCCCTACGAGCAGTACTTC; CDR3: CASLGSVPKPYEQYF
D: NA; size: many; V: TRBV5-1; J: TRBJ2-7; DNA: TGCGCCAGCAGCTTGGAACAGGTCAGAGGCGAGCAGTACTTC; CDR3: CASSLEQVRGEQYF
D: TRBD2; size: few; V: TRBV14; J: TRBJ2-7; DNA: TGTGCCAGCAGCCAAGAGCGGGGGGCCTACGAGCAGTACTTC; CDR3: CASSQERGAYEQYF
D: NA; size: many; V: TRBV28; J: TRBJ2-7; DNA: TGTGCCAGCAGCGTCCCTTCATCGGGAGCCACCTACGAGCAGTACTTC; CDR3: CASSVPSSGATYEQYF
D: NA; size: many; V: TRBV7-9; J: TRBJ2-1; DNA: TGTGCCAGCAGCTTAGCAGGGATCGACAATGAGCAGTTCTTC; CDR3: CASSLAGIDNEQFF
D: NA; size: few; V: TRBV4-1; J: TRBJ1-1; DNA: TGCGCCAGCAGCCCGCGGGACCTTGCCAACACTGAAGCTTTCTTT; CDR3: CASSPRDLANTEAFF
D: NA; size: many; V: TRBV28; J: TRBJ2-3; DNA: TGTGCCAGCAGTTTACCCCTCTCCCCAACGCAGTATTTT; CDR3: CASSLPLSPTQYF
D: TRBD1; size: many; V: TRBV27; J: TRBJ2-3; DNA: TGTGCCAGCAGTTCCCGGACAGGGGGCACAGATACGCAGTATTTT; CDR3: CASSSRTGGTDTQYF
D: NA; size: many; V: TRBV12-3/TRBV12-4; J: TRBJ1-1; DNA: TGTGCCAGCAGTTTCTCGTCCAGGGTAGCTGAAGCTTTCTTT; CDR3: CASSFSSRVAEAFF
D: TRBD2; size: NA; V: TRBV7-2; J: TRBJ2-5; DNA: TGTGCCAGCAGCTCGGGGCCGGGGGGCGGGAGGAAGACCCAGTACTTC; CDR3: CASSSGPGGGRKTQYF
D: NA; size: many; V: TRBV18; J: TRBJ2-5; DNA: TGTGCCAGCTCACCTAATTTGGCGGGGGCGACGGGGGAGACCCAGTACTTC; CDR3: CASSPNLAGATGETQYF
D: NA; size: NA; V: TRBV5-1; J: TRBJ2-5; DNA: TGTGCCAGCAGCTTGCGCCAAACAGGGATCCAAGAGACCCAGTACTTC; CDR3: CASSLRQTGIQETQYF
D: TRBD2; size: many; V: TRBV7-3; J: TRBJ2-5; DNA: TGTGCCAGCAGCTTAACGGGGGCTAGCGGGGTCCGAGAGACCCAGTACTTC; CDR3: CASSLTGASGVRETQYF
D: NA; size: few; V: TRBV29-1; J: TRBJ1-3; DNA: TGCAGCACGCGGGACTCTGGAAACACCATATATTTT; CDR3: CSTRDSGNTIYF
D: NA; size: few; V: TRBV19; J: TRBJ2-2; DNA: TGTGCCAGTAGTATTATTCCAGGAAGGACCGGGGAGCTGTTTTTT; CDR3: CASSIIPGRTGELFF
D: TRBD1; size: NA; V: TRBV15; J: TRBJ2-3; DNA: TGTGCCACCAGCAGGGACAGGGAACTCGATACGCAGTATTTT; CDR3: CATSRDRELDTQYF
D: NA; size: NA; V: TRBV27; J: TRBJ2-1; DNA: TGTGCCACCCGGACGTTGAGCTCCTACAATGAGCAGTTCTTC; CDR3: CATRTLSSYNEQFF
D: NA; size: few; V: TRBV9; J: TRBJ1-1; DNA: TGTGCCAGCAGCGTAGGAGAAGGGATGAACACTGAAGCTTTCTTT; CDR3: CASSVGEGMNTEAFF
D: NA; size: few; V: TRBV19; J: TRBJ1-5; DNA: TGTGCCAGTAGTATGGACGTCGGCAATCAGCCCCAGCATTTT; CDR3: CASSMDVGNQPQHF
D: NA; size: NA; V: TRBV14; J: TRBJ1-6; DNA: TGTGCCAGCAGCCCCATCGGCGGGCCCGTGGGGCCCCTCCACTTT; CDR3: CASSPIGGPVGPLHF
D: TRBD1; size: many; V: TRBV5-1; J: TRBJ2-3; DNA: TGTGCCAGCAGCTTGGGACAGGGCGCAGATACGCAGTATTTT; CDR3: CASSLGQGADTQYF
D: TRBD1; size: many; V: TRBV5-1; J: TRBJ1-1; DNA: TGCGCCAGCAGGTCCACACAGGGGGCTGAAGCTTTCTTT; CDR3: CASRSTQGAEAFF
D: NA; size: few; V: TRBV9; J: TRBJ1-4; DNA: TGTGCCAGCAGCCTCCGAGCGGGGACGGATGAAAAACTGTTTTTT; CDR3: CASSLRAGTDEKLFF
D: NA; size: few; V: TRBV9; J: TRBJ2-2; DNA: TGTGCCAGCAGAAGGGGGGACACCGGGGAGCTGTTTTTT; CDR3: CASRRGDTGELFF
D: TRBD1; size: NA; V: TRBV29-1; J: TRBJ1-1; DNA: TGCAGCGTTGGGGAGACAGGGGCCATGAACACTGAAGCTTTCTTT; CDR3: CSVGETGAMNTEAFF
D: NA; size: many; V: TRBV29-1; J: TRBJ2-5; DNA: TGCAGCGTTGAAGTCCTAACGGGGGAGACCCAGTACTTC; CDR3: CSVEVLTGETQYF
D: NA; size: NA; V: TRBV15; J: TRBJ1-3; DNA: TGTGCCACCAGCAGAGGGGGGTTCTCTGGAAACACCATATATTTT; CDR3: CATSRGGFSGNTIYF
D: TRBD1; size: NA; V: TRBV27; J: TRBJ1-2; DNA: TGTGCCAGCAGTTTTTCCAGTCAGGGGGCAGGTTATGGCTACACCTTC; CDR3: CASSFSSQGAGYGYTF
D: NA; size: few; V: TRBV6-1; J: TRBJ2-6; DNA: TGTGCCAGCACCATCATGGGGGGCGGTGATGTCGTCCTGACTTTC; CDR3: CASTIMGGGDVVLTF
D: NA; size: many; V: TRBV27; J: TRBJ1-5; DNA: TGTGCCAGCAGTCAAGTGTATAGCAATCAGCCCCAGCATTTT; CDR3: CASSQVYSNQPQHF
D: TRBD1; size: many; V: TRBV27; J: TRBJ1-1; DNA: TGTGCCAGCAGTCCCCGGACAGGGGTGGGACAGACTGAAGCTTTCTTT; CDR3: CASSPRTGVGQTEAFF